Shown below are 16 T cell receptor beta chains from a single sample sequenced in a study of shared clonotypes between healthy human individuals. Assay used: immunoSEQ multiplex PCR; TCRdb lists only in-frame clones, some missing. The data hold about 2.5 million clones, with 80% to 95% observed a single time. Sequenced material: naive CD4+ T cells from PBMCs. Subset meaning: CD45RA+ positively selected. Every receptor here comes from a man between 18 and 35 years old in good health. Some clones in this sample may be carry-over from other donors' samples.

The CDR3 is CASSEGRTSGSTDTQYF. The CDR3 DNA is TGTGCCAGCAGTGAAGGGCGGACTAGCGGGTCGACAGATACGCAGTATTTT. The chain is built from TRBV6-1 and TRBJ2-3; 11 nucleotides line up with TRBD2. Germline V lookup: CDR1 MNHNS, CDR2 SASEGT. J was trimmed by 3 bases and V by 1 base; bases with no gene match: 6. The CDR3 contains 17 residues.

J is TRBJ1-2 and V is TRBV9; the D is unclear. Germline V gene data show CDR1 as SGDLS and CDR2 as YYNGEE. This CDR3 contains 15 residues. The V and J ends lost 0 bases and 4 bases respectively, with 13 bases between them. Here the CDR3 reads CASSVGWERGYGYTF. The CDR3 DNA reads as TGTGCCAGCAGCGTAGGGTGGGAGAGAGGCTATGGCTACACCTTC.

This sequence joins TRBV28 and TRBJ2-7, with 8 nucleotides matching TRBD1. Per the germline V gene, CDR1 is MDHEN and CDR2 is SYDVKM. V gave up 6 bases and J gave up 3 bases; unmatched junction bases: 16. This CDR3 region has 17 residues. The CDR3 loop reads CASSFPIGQGNHYEQYF. In DNA, the CDR3 is TGTGCCAGCAGCTTTCCCATAGGACAGGGTAACCACTACGAGCAGTACTTC.

V and J are TRBV19 and TRBJ2-7; 8 nucleotides align to TRBD2. V was clipped by 6 bases and J by 2 bases; unmatched bases: 9. The CDR3 has 15 residues. Germline V gene data show CDR1 as LNHDA and CDR2 as SQIVND (reference sequence). CDR3 in DNA: TGTGCCAGTAGACCTATAGCGGGACCAACCTACGAGCAGTACTTC. It specifies CASRPIAGPTYEQYF.

The rearrangement uses TRBV6-5 and TRBJ2-6, with 7 bases fitting TRBD2. There are 15 residues in the CDR3. Per the germline V gene, CDR1 is MNHEY and CDR2 is SVGAGI. V lost 6 bases and J lost 5; bases outside the gene matches: 7. The CDR3 loop reads CASRSLGGWANVLTF. CDR3 in DNA: TGTGCCAGCAGGTCTCTCGGGGGGTGGGCCAACGTCCTGACTTTC.

The chain joins TRBV5-1 to TRBJ2-7; TRBD2 matches at 8 bases. CDR1 is SGHRS, CDR2 YFSETQ, per germline. V lost 4 bases to trimming and J lost 0 bases; unmatched junction nucleotides: 6. The CDR3 length is 15 residues. Here the CDR3 reads CASSLSGTSSYEQYF. The CDR3 DNA follows: TGCGCCAGCAGCCTGTCGGGGACTAGCTCCTACGAGCAGTACTTC.

This chain connects TRBV18 to TRBJ1-1; D gene uncertain. CDR3 length: 16 amino acids. Germline loops: CDR1 KGHSH, CDR2 LQKENI. The V end was cut by 1 base, the J end by 5 bases, with 17 bases between. CDR3 nucleotides: TGTGCCAGCTCACCACGGTCTGGCAGCCTGGGGACTGAAGCTTTCTTT. Translating gives CASSPRSGSLGTEAFF.

The J gene is TRBJ1-4, the V gene TRBV7-6; 7 bases fit TRBD1. The CDR3 extends over 15 amino acids. CDR1 and CDR2 from the germline V gene are SGHVS and FNYEAQ. Germline trimming cut 3 bases from V and 8 bases from J; bases unmatched to any gene: 9. CDR3 residues: CASSLNRGQEEKLFF. CDR3 DNA sequence: TGTGCCAGCAGCTTGAACAGGGGACAAGAGGAAAAACTGTTTTTT.

The table lists this clone with a count of one. The rearrangement joins TRBV7-9 to TRBJ1-2; TRBD1 agrees at 7 bases. The junction had 7 bases not matched to a gene; V was cut back by 5 bases and J by 7 bases. Looked up from germline, CDR1 is SEHNR and CDR2 is FQNEAQ (reference sequence). This CDR3 has 13 amino acids. CDR3 in amino acids: CASSHGTVGGYTF. CDR3 DNA sequence: TGTGCCAGCAGCCACGGGACAGTCGGTGGCTACACCTTC.

CDR3 loop: CASMLAGGTDTQYF. CDR3 bases: TGCGCCAGTATGTTAGCGGGAGGGACAGATACGCAGTATTTT. V and J are TRBV5-1 and TRBJ2-3; 11 positions agree with TRBD2. The CDR3 runs to 14 residues. Germline-derived CDR1 and CDR2 are SGHRS and YFSETQ. Losses at the gene ends were 8 bases for V and 3 bases for J; bases not matched to a gene: 5.

The chain couples TRBV5-1 to TRBJ2-1; 8 positions agree with TRBD2. The CDR3 runs 15 residues. With 4 bases clipped from V and 2 bases from J, the junction kept 5 bases outside the gene matches. Germline CDR1 SGHRS, CDR2 YFSETQ. The CDR3 region has the DNA TGCGCCAGCAGCCGGGTAGCGGGACCCTACAATGAGCAGTTCTTC. As protein: CASSRVAGPYNEQFF.

This chain uses TRBV19 with TRBJ1-1; possibly TRBD1 for D (6 bases). The V gene's germline CDR1 is LNHDA and CDR2 SQIVND (reference sequence). V lost 5 bases and J 6 bases, leaving 19 bases between the germline ends. The CDR3 consists of 15 residues. CDR3 loop: CASSPTVGSGAEAFF. The CDR3 DNA sequence: TGTGCCAGTAGTCCGACAGTTGGATCAGGGGCTGAAGCTTTCTTT. Combining the CDR3 with reference TRBV19 and TRBJ1-1 gives the whole variable domain DGGITQSPKYLFRKEGQNVTLSCEQNLNHDAMYWYRQDPGQGLRLIYYSQIVNDFQKGDIAEGYSVSREKKESFPLTVTSAQKNPTAFYLCASSPTVGSGAEAFFGQGTRLTVV.

The chain employs TRBV7-2 and TRBJ2-5, with TRBD2 identical over 8 bases. V lost 2 bases, J lost 1 base, and 3 bases stayed unmatched. From germline, CDR1 is SGHTA and CDR2 FQGNSA. The CDR3 runs to 15 residues. CDR3 DNA sequence: TGTGCCAGCAGCTTACAAAGCGGGAGCCAAGAGACCCAGTACTTC. This gives the protein CASSLQSGSQETQYF. The complete variable domain, with remaining parts taken from reference TRBV7-2 and TRBJ2-5, reads GAGVSQSPSNKVTEKGKDVELRCDPISGHTALYWYRQSLGQGLEFLIYFQGNSAPDKSGLPSDRFSAERTGGSVSTLTIQRTQQEDSAVYLCASSLQSGSQETQYFGPGTRLLVL.

V and J are TRBV14 and TRBJ1-4, with a tentative D call TRBD1 (5 bases). CDR1 is SGHDN and CDR2 is FVKESK in the germline V gene. Trimming removed 5 bases from V and 7 bases from J, with 17 bases in between. CDR3 length: 15 amino acids. In DNA form, the CDR3 reads TGTGCCAGCAGCTCGACCAGGGAGGCTCGTGAAAAACTGTTTTTT. Protein sequence: CASSSTREAREKLFF.

This clone showed up just once. J is TRBJ2-1 and V is TRBV5-5; 10 bases line up with TRBD2. The V segment lost 1 base and the J segment 4 bases; nucleotides outside the gene matches: 11. CDR3 size: 18 residues. Germline V gives CDR1 SGHKS, CDR2 YYEKEE (reference sequence). CDR3 amino acids: CASSLRTSGNSKYNEQFF. CDR3 nucleotide sequence: TGTGCCAGCAGCTTGAGAACTAGCGGGAACTCTAAGTACAATGAGCAGTTCTTC.

CDR3 amino acids: CASSSQGRNEQYF. CDR3 DNA sequence: TGTGCCAGCAGCTCACAGGGTAGGAACGAGCAGTACTTC. V and J are TRBV7-3 and TRBJ2-7, with D possibly matching TRBD1 (6 bases). The CDR3 sequence is 13 residues long. Germline V gives CDR1 SGHTA, CDR2 FQGTGA. Trimming left V 4 bases short and J 5 bases short, with 12 bases between.